The 19 T cell receptor beta chains in this list originate from one sample, sequenced in a study of T cells in Graves' hyperthyroidism and ophthalmopathy. There were TCR beta CDR3 regions amplified from RNA transcripts. Researchers ran a first-round RT-PCR on the TCR CDR3 using the HTBI primer set. TCRdb re-analysed the multiplex PCR reads in MiXCR, keeping a single row per CDR3 protein. The sample contains some 300,000 distinct CDR3 sequences, roughly 19% of which appear only once. Sample: blood. The source is a man aged 50-59 years with Graves' ophthalmopathy.

This clonotype was observed at least ten times. The V and J genes are TRBV10-2 and TRBJ2-7; 10 bases agree with TRBD1. Per the germline V gene, CDR1 is WSHSY and CDR2 is SAAADI. After removal of 6 bases from V and 7 bases from J, the junction contained 3 bases not matched to a gene. The length of the CDR3 is 12 residues. The CDR3 spells CASSDRGREQYF. CDR3 bases: TGCGCCAGCAGCGACAGGGGGCGGGAGCAGTACTTC.

A word on this clonotype: A much larger clone lies a single base off, so this may be a read error. J is TRBJ1-2 and V is TRBV28, with D hard to call. Germline assignment: CDR1 MDHEN and CDR2 SYDVKM. The CDR3 sequence is 14 residues long. CDR3 region: CAISLSRGRYGYTF. CDR3 in DNA: TGTGCCATCAGTTTATCCCGGGGTCGCTATGGCTACACCTTC.

This clonotype has ten or more counts. The chain joins TRBV7-9 to TRBJ2-1; 9 positions match TRBD2. Per germline, CDR1 SEHNR and CDR2 FQNEAQ (reference sequence). V was pared by 4 bases and J by 6 bases, with 10 bases of the junction left unmatched. CDR3 length equals 16 residues. CDR3 residues: CASSSRRLAGVNEQFF. The DNA for the CDR3 is TGTGCCAGCAGCTCCCGTCGGTTAGCGGGGGTCAATGAGCAGTTCTTC.

This clonotype was counted ten times or more. The chain couples TRBV6-1 to TRBJ1-2; D unresolved. The CDR3 covers 14 residues. Germline values: CDR1 MNHNS, CDR2 SASEGT. V was clipped by 10 bases and J by 4 bases, with 19 bases between them. The CDR3 DNA sequence: TGTGCCACCACCCCAGCCCAGGATGGCTATGGCTACACCTTC. Its protein product is CATTPAQDGYGYTF.

This CDR3 is CASGAGGGSTDTQYF. DNA for the CDR3: TGTGCTAGTGGTGCGGGCGGGGGGAGCACAGATACGCAGTATTTT. The V and J genes are TRBV12-5 and TRBJ2-3, with 8 positions matching TRBD2. CDR3 length equals 15 residues. Germline CDR1 LGHNT, CDR2 FRNRAP. After removal of 5 bases from V and 0 bases from J, the junction contained 4 bases not matched to a gene.

The genes are TRBV28 and TRBJ2-5, with D perhaps TRBD1 or TRBD2 (5 bases each). This CDR3 spans 14 amino acids. V was shortened by 1 base and J by 4 bases, with 10 bases between the two germline ends. The germline gives CDR1 MDHEN, CDR2 SYDVKM. As DNA, the CDR3 is TGTGCCAGCAGTTTATCGGGGCTAGCAGAGACCCAGTACTTC. It codes for CASSLSGLAETQYF.

The chain recombines TRBV9 with TRBJ1-2, with no clear D. V gave up 0 bases and J gave up 12 bases, with 24 bases separating them. This CDR3 is 16 amino acids long. Germline lookup yields CDR1 SGDLS and CDR2 YYNGEE. The CDR3 bases are TGTGCCAGCAGCGTAGGGGCCATAAAAGTTGAGAGGGAAAACACCTTC. Translated: CASSVGAIKVERENTF.

This clonotype has ten or more counts. The chain is built from TRBV18 and TRBJ2-7; D tentatively fits TRBD1 or TRBD2 (5 bases each). Trimming shortened V by 3 bases and J by 2 bases, and 11 bases separated the two germline ends. Germline assignment: CDR1 KGHSH and CDR2 LQKENI. The CDR3 covers 14 residues. CDR3 protein: CASSPRDLTYEQYF. For the CDR3, the DNA is TGTGCCAGCTCACCTCGGGACCTTACCTACGAGCAGTACTTC.

This sequence joins TRBV2 and TRBJ2-5; D may be TRBD2 (5 bases). This CDR3 has 15 amino acids. The germline V and J ends were trimmed by 5 bases and 4 bases, with 17 bases remaining between them. Germline-derived CDR1 and CDR2 are SNHLY and FYNNEI. CDR3 DNA: TGTGCCAGCAGTCTGGCGGCGGGCGTTGGAGAGACCCAGTACTTC. It yields the protein CASSLAAGVGETQYF.

In this sample, this clonotype turned up many times. The rearrangement uses TRBV2 and TRBJ2-7, with 7 bases matching TRBD2. J lost 5 bases, V lost 0 bases, and 4 bases had no gene match. This CDR3 is 14 amino acids long. The V gene's germline CDR1 is SNHLY and CDR2 FYNNEI. In DNA, the CDR3 is TGTGCCAGCAGTGAAGCGGGAGGGCCCCACGAGCAGTACTTC. Residues: CASSEAGGPHEQYF.

The chain recombines TRBV10-3 with TRBJ2-1; D call uncertain. V was pared by 0 bases and J by 11 bases, with 11 bases between. The CDR3 consists of 13 residues. Germline V gene lookup returns CDR1 ENHRY and CDR2 SYGVKD. The CDR3 DNA follows: TGTGCCATCAGTGAGTCGACCGTCGAAAAGCAGTTCTTC. This sequence encodes CAISESTVEKQFF.

This clonotype appeared a few times. In DNA form, the CDR3 reads TGTGCCAGCAGTGAAGCCATGTATAATTCACCCCTCCACTTT. Its protein product is CASSEAMYNSPLHF. V and J are TRBV2 and TRBJ1-6; D is unclear. Germline CDR1 and CDR2: SNHLY and FYNNEI. Trimming cost V 0 bases and J 4 bases, with 4 bases left between them. This CDR3 has 14 residues.

The chain is built from TRBV29-1 and TRBJ2-5; D perhaps matches TRBD1 (6 bases). This CDR3 contains 14 residues. With 3 bases removed from V and 7 bases from J, the gap between germline ends came to 18 bases. Germline lookup yields CDR1 SQVTM and CDR2 ANQGSEA. The CDR3 loop reads CSVDLQGLSGTQYF. Written as DNA, the CDR3 is TGCAGCGTTGATTTACAGGGCTTGTCCGGGACCCAGTACTTC.

This clonotype was picked up many times. The genes are TRBV7-3 and TRBJ2-3; D is ambiguous. Trimming removed 4 bases from V and 8 bases from J, with 10 bases in between. CDR1 is SGHTA and CDR2 is FQGTGA in the germline V gene. This CDR3 region has 12 residues. The CDR3 bases are TGTGCCAGCAGCTCAGACCCCCGTACGCAGTATTTT. It translates to CASSSDPRTQYF.

J is TRBJ1-2 and V is TRBV28; tentative D call: TRBD1 (6 bases). The V end was cut by 1 base, the J end by 4 bases, with 13 bases between. CDR1 and CDR2 from the germline V gene are MDHEN and SYDVKM. CDR3 length: 15 amino acids. CDR3 sequence (DNA): TGTGCCAGCAGTTTATCCGGGGGCGGTGCCTATGGCTACACCTTC. Residues: CASSLSGGGAYGYTF.

This clonotype was picked up a small number of times. This chain connects TRBV5-1 to TRBJ1-5, with D hard to call. The V gene's germline CDR1 is SGHRS and CDR2 YFSETQ. Trimming took 4 bases from V and 0 from J, leaving 14 bases between them. The CDR3 runs 16 residues. CDR3 sequence (DNA): TGCGCCAGCAGCCCCGGGAGCACCTATAGCAATCAGCCCCAGCATTTT. Translation gives CASSPGSTYSNQPQHF. Full variable domain (remainder filled in from reference TRBV5-1 and TRBJ1-5): KAGVTQTPRYLIKTRGQQVTLSCSPISGHRSVSWYQQTPGQGLQFLFEYFSETQRNKGNFPGRFSGRQFSNSRSEMNVSTLELGDSALYLCASSPGSTYSNQPQHFGDGTRLSIL.

This chain uses TRBV20-1 with TRBJ2-2; tentative D call: TRBD1 (6 bases). The CDR3 is 13 residues long. V dropped 3 bases and J dropped 4 bases, with 9 bases sitting between them. Germline V gene lookup returns CDR1 DFQATT and CDR2 SNEGSKA (reference sequence). CDR3 sequence reads: CSARDSSTGELFF. Written as DNA, the CDR3 is TGCAGTGCTAGGGACAGCTCCACCGGGGAGCTGTTTTTT.

This clonotype was seen more than once but under ten times. This CDR3 is CASTEDRLGEQFF. As DNA, the CDR3 is TGTGCCAGCACCGAGGACAGGCTTGGTGAGCAGTTCTTC. V is TRBV5-4 and J is TRBJ2-1; 7 bases line up with TRBD1. The CDR3 consists of 13 residues. Per the germline V gene, CDR1 is SGHNT and CDR2 is YYREEE (reference sequence). Trimming removed 6 bases from V and 9 bases from J; junction bases left unmatched: 9.

This clonotype was detected many times. The V and J genes are TRBV30 and TRBJ1-5; no definite D call. Trimming removed 0 bases at V and 6 bases at J, with 9 bases between. This CDR3 spans 13 amino acids. Germline V lookup: CDR1 GTSNPN, CDR2 SVGIG (reference sequence). The CDR3 sequence: CAWSVQGRQPQHF. CDR3 DNA sequence: TGTGCCTGGAGTGTACAAGGGCGTCAGCCCCAGCATTTT.